The clone carrying this T cell receptor beta chain has at least ten counts. The size of this beta chain means little, since it is a stray read in a library made for alpha chains. The entry originates in a study of spatial heterogeneity in lung cancer. CDR1 MNHEY and CDR2 SMNVEV come from the germline V gene (reference sequence). The CDR3 loop spans 15 amino acids. V was pared by 3 bases and J by 3 bases, with 15 bases between. MiXCR, applied by TCRdb to the 5' RACE reads, yields one record per CDR3 protein. The sample shows about 7,800 distinct CDR3 sequences, approximately 8.6% of them seen only once. Stated time point: sample taken at primary tumor resection. Unsorted whole RNA from tumor, nontumor lung or frozen PBMC underwent sequencing. Patients with untreated early-stage non-small cell lung cancer, numbering approximately 70, were the donors.

The TCR comes from a male donor with early-stage non-small cell lung cancer. The genes are TRBV27 and TRBJ2-7; tentatively, D is TRBD1 (6 bases). The specimen comprised PBMCs, sampled at surgery. CDR3 amino acids: CASSFGQRLNYEQYF. In nucleotides, the CDR3 is TGTGCCAGCAGTTTTGGACAGAGACTTAACTACGAGCAGTACTTC.